The sequence of this TCR beta chain was determined in a study of cytomegalovirus exposure and HLA in healthy donors (dated by TCRdb to about 2017). Study-level background: According to an earlier analysis of 550 to 700 of the donors, about 179 million T cells yielded 117 million unique TCR beta sequences and about 300 Gb of sequence data. Along with the approximately 670-subject first cohort, a separate validation cohort of over a hundred different subjects was used. In a later analysis, previously published TCR beta repertoires from 666 donors were re-analyzed and high-resolution HLA genotyping was added so that TCR occurrence patterns could be studied. Among roughly 370 genotyped donors of the cohort, an average of about 240,000 unique TCR beta nucleotide sequences were sequenced per donor, around a sixth of them non-productive. The study aimed to test whether signatures of past pathogen exposure could be identified by cataloging public T cell receptors. The number of typed donors differed by locus: about 620-640 for A, B, C, DRB1 and DQB1; 500 to 550 for DQA1; 606 for DPA1; and roughly 470 for DPB1. A later genetic analysis used genome-wide SNP genotypes for about three fifths of the 666 donors, treating that subset as a discovery cohort. An earlier analysis of around 640 of the donors used high-throughput TCR beta sequencing to judge whether each TCR beta V gene segment behaved as functional or pseudogenic. Alongside the repertoire data, information on donor age, sex, ethnicity and CMV serostatus was compiled. All discovery cohort repertoires had been generated using a single sequencing platform. To predict cytomegalovirus infection status, the study brought together high-throughput TCR immunosequencing, statistical association of individual TCRs with disease status, and machine learning. An early release that covered some 630 HLA-typed donors contained approximately 300 gigabases of sequencing data and tens of millions of unique TCR sequences. Four to six DR-DQ haplotypes were handled as single units for association and clustering, since linkage in the cohort was strong. The genetic ancestry cluster associated with self-reported Caucasian donors included 70% to 85% of the approximately 400 genotyped donors. In the later analysis, no new phenotypic data were used to find candidate immune exposures; instead, reliance was placed on TCR beta sequences and their occurrence across donors. Class I and class II HLA loci were covered by the typing at four-digit resolution. The study profiled the T cell repertoires of 550 to 700 subjects by immunosequencing and related them to cytomegalovirus serostatus.

The investigation overall reported the following: A group of highly shared sequence variants was considered likely to be a technical artifact of the sequencing pipeline. Over 15 rarely observed V segments, including chromosome 9 orphons, were excluded from the earlier analysis of about 610 of the donors because counts were too low. Assigning TCR associations to individual alleles was difficult when HLA alleles, especially DR and DQ, strongly co-occurred. Presence/absence analyses assumed roughly uniform sequencing depth across donors, an assumption that may not hold. Linkage disequilibrium might explain the correlated functional status among segregating V segments, but an unknown experimental factor could not be ruled out. Cytomegalovirus status was reported to be diagnosed by the classifier with high specificity and sensitivity in both the original and validation cohorts. While some public TCRs were present in many individuals, most TCR sequences turned up only very rarely across donors. A further reported finding was that TCR beta sequences accurately predicted the HLA-A and HLA-B alleles for most subjects in the first cohort. HLA typing was unavailable for some donors at each locus, so association tests used only the typed subset. In a later genetic analysis, fewer N-insertions in productive TCRs were reported among donors in an Asian-associated ancestry cluster than the roughly 700-donor mean. According to a later analysis, TCR association rates differed among HLA loci, with DRB1 alleles showing the most associated TCRs and HLA-C alleles showing the fewest. Specific HLA alleles were associated with around 18,000 TCR beta sequences at a false discovery rate of 0.05 in a later analysis. In an earlier analysis of 587 of the donors, most TCR beta V segments appeared in productive rearrangements about 87% or about 30% of the time, broadly matching IMGT annotations. Only TCR beta chains were sequenced in this cohort, and the absence of alpha or paired-chain data limited detectable features. In vitro tests confirmed that a few of the cytomegalovirus-associated TCR beta chains recognize cytomegalovirus antigens. The authors suggested that the approach could potentially be extended to other disease states and immunological phenotypes. The 87-base-pair reads could not distinguish some IMGT-functional V segments, including TRBV6-2 and TRBV6-3, so those segments were excluded. A later analysis found that most CMV-associated TCR beta chains appeared HLA-restricted, with HLA associations seemingly driven largely by CMV exposure. For the cohort, immune exposure information was limited to CMV serostatus. The study listed 150 to 200 TCR beta chains as associated with cytomegalovirus. V-gene and J-gene trimming of TCR beta chains was associated with a missense DCLRE1C variant in a later genetic analysis, and the association was replicated in an independent cohort. According to a later analysis, parvovirus B19, influenza, CMV and Epstein-Barr virus appeared linked to several top co-occurrence clusters. In a later analysis, HLA-associated TCR beta chains were found to be more clonally expanded and to have lower generation probabilities than equally common non-associated chains.

The library was made by the immunoSEQ multiplex PCR assay. For the multiplex PCR, a mixture combining 60 forward primers for TCR Vbeta segments and 13 reverse primers for TCR Jbeta segments was used. Amplification of the CDR3 region of rearranged TCR beta genes was performed with a multiplex PCR assay on genomic DNA. The amplified TCR beta libraries were sequenced on the Illumina HiSeq System as 87-base-pair reads. The published analysis was carried out like this. A later analysis counted tens of millions of unique TCR beta chains across the 650 to 800 repertoires, and 10 million to 11 million of these chains were shared by at least two donors. Raw reads were error-corrected and collapsed into unique sequences with a nearest-neighbor algorithm that merged closely related sequences to remove PCR and sequencing errors. Alignment of CDR3 sequences to IMGT reference sequences was used to assign V, D and J gene segments. For a sequence to be retained, at least a six-nucleotide match to both a V gene segment and a J gene segment was required. Rearrangements were classified as productive when the CDR3 lacked stop codons and remained in frame with V and J, and all other rearrangements were classified as non-productive. CDR3 was defined according to IMGT convention as the region running from the second conserved V-encoded cysteine to the conserved J-encoded phenylalanine. In an earlier analysis of around 600 of the donors, sequences lacking an unambiguous match to a single V gene segment were excluded. An earlier analysis of about 600 of the donors called V segments functional above 56.7% productive rearrangements and segregating when the between-donor standard deviation exceeded 5%. A statistical classification framework was built for diagnosing cytomegalovirus status from the catalog of TCR beta chain sequences. V and J gene assignment, in a later analysis, came from comparing TCR nucleotide sequences with IMGT/GENE-DB human TR gene sequences. The TCRdist pipeline was used in a later analysis to assign CDR3 sequences and most-parsimonious VDJ recombination scenarios. A later analysis defined each TCR beta chain by its CDR3 amino acid sequence plus V-gene family, and excluded reads lacking a unique V-gene family. As a way to deal with suspected cross-contamination and a sequencing artifact, a later analysis dropped 450 to 600 nucleotide sequences that were highly shared and had low generation probability. A later analysis calculated a clonal expansion index for each public chain from normalized within-repertoire ranks of inferred template counts. A later analysis computed generation probabilities with a VDJ recombination model fitted to out-of-frame rearrangements, and checked the results against IGoR. In a later analysis, TCR-TCR, TCR-HLA and TCR-CMV co-occurrence was scored with hypergeometric tests, and a repertoire-size bias correction was applied to TCR pairs. In a later analysis, false discovery rates were estimated by permuting HLA or CMV assignments 20 times. In a later analysis, co-occurring TCRs were grouped using DBSCAN, with TCRdist sequence similarity added in when clustering inside HLA-allele-positive subsets. Repertoires with fewer than 30,000 or more than 120,000 public chains were left out of co-occurrence clustering, as were a handful of repertoires with anomalous nucleotide sharing. What TCRdb holds here is the immuneACCESS table cut down to in-frame rearrangements. Part of the clones is not present; checked against another copy, under half of the missing clones reflect an unresolved V gene, and the others are unexplained. The DNA gave D and trimming, while V, J and clone size come from that table. The record for this sample contains 95,000 to 150,000 clones. Over 2% of the sample belongs to the ten largest clones.

CDR1 and CDR2 were assigned from the germline V gene as SGHNT and YENEEA. V is clipped by 2 bases and J by 12 bases, and the sequence between their germline boundaries is 10 bases long. The CDR3 runs 12 amino acids, cysteine and phenylalanine included. The retained sequence is limited to the CDR3, 36 bases, with the frame set at the first base. On this clone: The specificity of this receptor is unknown.

The cohort comprised fewer than 750 healthy bone marrow donors. All cohort members were sampled while nominally healthy, although unrecorded immune exposures were likely present. The donor was CMV seronegative and belonged to the group of around 350 seronegative cohort members. A peripheral blood sample was provided by each donor, and peripheral blood mononuclear cells were used for TCR beta sequencing. Genomic DNA was extracted from the blood cell samples with the Qiagen DNeasy Blood Extraction Kit. The origin of this receptor is a man aged 35-49 years in good health and CMV-seronegative. The receptor chain draws on TRBV11-3 and TRBJ1-4; the D segment could be TRBD1, given 5 matching bases. The specimen was PBMCs. The nucleotide sequence reads as follows: TGTGCCAGCAGCTTACGGGGGAGGCAACTGTTTTTT. Translated, this is CASSLRGRQLFF.